The source of this T cell receptor beta chain is a study of beta chain features in type 1 diabetes. General observations from the study: There was a moderate but significant shortening of TCRB CDR3s in all four CD4+ subsets of Type 1 diabetes patients.

This clone turned up a few times. The antigen remains unidentified. cDNA synthesis used the whole RNA isolate, giving expressed TCRB sequences. Produced via immunoSEQ multiplex PCR; TCRdb's table is partial and in-frame only. The repertoire holds approximately 250,000 clones, with around 22% as singletons. This clonotype originated in a woman in her 30s with type 1 diabetes. Sequencing was carried out using naive CD4+ T cells from blood.

CDR3 in amino acids: CASRDLVKLFF. CDR3 in DNA: TGTGCCAGCAGGGACTTGGTGAAACTGTTTTTT. J is TRBJ1-4 and V is TRBV6-1; the D is unclear. The CDR3 sequence is 11 residues long. CDR1 and CDR2 from the germline V gene are MNHNS and SASEGT. V lost 6 bases and J lost 11, with 10 bases in between.